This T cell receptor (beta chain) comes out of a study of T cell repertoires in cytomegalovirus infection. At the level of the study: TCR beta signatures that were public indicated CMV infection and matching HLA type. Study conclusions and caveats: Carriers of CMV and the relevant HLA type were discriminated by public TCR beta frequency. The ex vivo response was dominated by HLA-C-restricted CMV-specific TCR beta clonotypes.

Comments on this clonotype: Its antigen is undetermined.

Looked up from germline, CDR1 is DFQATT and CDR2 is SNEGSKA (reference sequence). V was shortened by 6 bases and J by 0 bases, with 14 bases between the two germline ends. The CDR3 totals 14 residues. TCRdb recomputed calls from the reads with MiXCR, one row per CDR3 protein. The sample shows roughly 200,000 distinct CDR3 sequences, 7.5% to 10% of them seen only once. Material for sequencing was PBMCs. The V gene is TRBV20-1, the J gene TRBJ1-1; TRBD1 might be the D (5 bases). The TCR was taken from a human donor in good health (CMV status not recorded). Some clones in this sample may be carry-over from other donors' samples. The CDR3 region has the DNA TGCAGTGCCAACATCGGGGGAATGAACACTGAAGCTTTCTTT. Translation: CSANIGGMNTEAFF.